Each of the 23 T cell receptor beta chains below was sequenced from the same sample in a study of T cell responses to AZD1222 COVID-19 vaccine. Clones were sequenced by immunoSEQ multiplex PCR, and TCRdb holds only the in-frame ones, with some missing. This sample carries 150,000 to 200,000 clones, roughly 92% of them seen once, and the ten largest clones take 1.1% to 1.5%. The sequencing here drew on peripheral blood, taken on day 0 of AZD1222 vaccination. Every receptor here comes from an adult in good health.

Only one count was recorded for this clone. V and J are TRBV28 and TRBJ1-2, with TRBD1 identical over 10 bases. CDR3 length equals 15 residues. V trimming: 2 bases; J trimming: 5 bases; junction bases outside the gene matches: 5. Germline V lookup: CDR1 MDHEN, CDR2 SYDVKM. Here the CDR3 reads CASSLGQGVGYGYTF. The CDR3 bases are TGTGCCAGCAGTTTAGGACAGGGGGTAGGGTATGGCTACACCTTC.

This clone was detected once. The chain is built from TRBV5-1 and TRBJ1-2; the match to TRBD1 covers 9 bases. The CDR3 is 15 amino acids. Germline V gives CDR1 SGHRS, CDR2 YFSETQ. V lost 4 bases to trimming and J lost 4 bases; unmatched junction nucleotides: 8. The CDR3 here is CASSLETGGGYGYTF. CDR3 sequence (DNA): TGCGCCAGCAGCCTCGAAACAGGGGGCGGCTATGGCTACACCTTC.

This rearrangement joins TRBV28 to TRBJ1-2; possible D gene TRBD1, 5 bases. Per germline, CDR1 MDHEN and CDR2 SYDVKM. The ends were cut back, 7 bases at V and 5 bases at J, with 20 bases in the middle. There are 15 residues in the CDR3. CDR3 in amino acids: CASTGPDRLPYGYTF. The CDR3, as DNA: TGTGCCAGCACCGGACCCGACAGACTACCGTATGGCTACACCTTC.

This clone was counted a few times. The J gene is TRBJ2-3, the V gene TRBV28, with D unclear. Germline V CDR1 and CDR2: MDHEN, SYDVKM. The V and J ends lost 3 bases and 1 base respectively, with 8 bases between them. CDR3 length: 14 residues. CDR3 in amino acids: CASSFLSGTDTQYF. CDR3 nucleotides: TGTGCCAGCAGTTTCTTAAGCGGCACAGATACGCAGTATTTT.

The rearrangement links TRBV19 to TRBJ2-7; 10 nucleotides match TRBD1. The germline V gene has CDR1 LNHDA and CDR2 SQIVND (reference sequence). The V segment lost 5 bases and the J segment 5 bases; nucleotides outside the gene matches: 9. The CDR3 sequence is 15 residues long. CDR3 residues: CASSSRDRGIHEQYF. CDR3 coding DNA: TGTGCCAGTAGTTCCCGGGACAGGGGAATCCACGAGCAGTACTTC.

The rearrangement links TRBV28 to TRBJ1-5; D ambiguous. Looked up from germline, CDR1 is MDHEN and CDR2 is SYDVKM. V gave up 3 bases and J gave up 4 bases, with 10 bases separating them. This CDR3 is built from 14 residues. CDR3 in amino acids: CASSLRMGNQPQHF. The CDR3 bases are TGTGCCAGCAGTTTGAGGATGGGAAATCAGCCCCAGCATTTT.

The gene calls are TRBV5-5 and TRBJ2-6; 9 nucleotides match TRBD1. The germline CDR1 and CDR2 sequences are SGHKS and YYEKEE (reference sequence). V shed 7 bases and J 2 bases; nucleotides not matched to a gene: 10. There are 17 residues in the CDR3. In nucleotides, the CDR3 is TGTGCCAGCTGGGACAGGGCCCTATGGCCTGGGGCCAACGTCCTGACTTTC. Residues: CASWDRALWPGANVLTF.

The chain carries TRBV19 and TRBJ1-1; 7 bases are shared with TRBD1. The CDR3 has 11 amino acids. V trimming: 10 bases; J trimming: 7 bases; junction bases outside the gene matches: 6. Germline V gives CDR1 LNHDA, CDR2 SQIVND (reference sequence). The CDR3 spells CATYRGFEAFF. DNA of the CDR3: TGTGCCACCTACAGGGGCTTTGAAGCTTTCTTT.

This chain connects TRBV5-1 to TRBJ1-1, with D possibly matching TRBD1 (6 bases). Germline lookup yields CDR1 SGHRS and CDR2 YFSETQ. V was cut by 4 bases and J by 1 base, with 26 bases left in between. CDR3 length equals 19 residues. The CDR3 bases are TGCGCCAGCAGCCAACGTTTCGATAAACAGGGACTGACGAACACTGAAGCTTTCTTT. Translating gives CASSQRFDKQGLTNTEAFF. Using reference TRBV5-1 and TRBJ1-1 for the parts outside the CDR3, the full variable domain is KAGVTQTPRYLIKTRGQQVTLSCSPISGHRSVSWYQQTPGQGLQFLFEYFSETQRNKGNFPGRFSGRQFSNSRSEMNVSTLELGDSALYLCASSQRFDKQGLTNTEAFFGQGTRLTVV.

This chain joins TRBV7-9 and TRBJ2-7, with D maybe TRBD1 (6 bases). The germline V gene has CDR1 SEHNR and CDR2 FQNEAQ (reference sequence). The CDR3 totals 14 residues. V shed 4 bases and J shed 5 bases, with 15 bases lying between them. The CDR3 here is CASSSRDTRHEQYF. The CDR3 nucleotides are TGTGCCAGCAGCTCACGGGACACTCGACACGAGCAGTACTTC.

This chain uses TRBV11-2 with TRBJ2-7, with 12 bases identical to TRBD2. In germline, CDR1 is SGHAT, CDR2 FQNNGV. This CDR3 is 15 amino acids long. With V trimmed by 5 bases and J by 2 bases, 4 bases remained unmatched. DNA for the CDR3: TGTGCCAGCAGCCTCGGACTAGCGGGACCCTACGAGCAGTACTTC. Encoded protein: CASSLGLAGPYEQYF.

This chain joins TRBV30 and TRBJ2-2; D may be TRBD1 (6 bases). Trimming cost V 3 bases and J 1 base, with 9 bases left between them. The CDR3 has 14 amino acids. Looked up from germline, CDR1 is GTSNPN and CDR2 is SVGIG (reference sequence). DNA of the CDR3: TGTGCCTGGAGACAGGGACGGAACACCGGGGAGCTGTTTTTT. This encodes CAWRQGRNTGELFF.

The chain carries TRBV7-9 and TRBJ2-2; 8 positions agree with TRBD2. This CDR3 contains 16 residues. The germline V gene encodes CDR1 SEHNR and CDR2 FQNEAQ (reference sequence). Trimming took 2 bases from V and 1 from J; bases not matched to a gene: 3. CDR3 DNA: TGTGCCAGCAGCTTAATGGGACTAGGGAACACCGGGGAGCTGTTTTTT. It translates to CASSLMGLGNTGELFF.

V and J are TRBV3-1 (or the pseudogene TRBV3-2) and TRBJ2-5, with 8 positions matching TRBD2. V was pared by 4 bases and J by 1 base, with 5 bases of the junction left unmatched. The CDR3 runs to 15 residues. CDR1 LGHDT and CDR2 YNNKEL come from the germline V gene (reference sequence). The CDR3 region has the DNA TGTGCCAGCAGCCCCCCACTAGCGGTCCAAGAGACCCAGTACTTC. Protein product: CASSPPLAVQETQYF.

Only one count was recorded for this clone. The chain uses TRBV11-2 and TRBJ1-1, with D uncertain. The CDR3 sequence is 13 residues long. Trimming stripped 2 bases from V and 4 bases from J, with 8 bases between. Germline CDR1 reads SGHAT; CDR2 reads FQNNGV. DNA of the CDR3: TGTGCCAGCAGCTTACCAGGTACCACTGAAGCTTTCTTT. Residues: CASSLPGTTEAFF.

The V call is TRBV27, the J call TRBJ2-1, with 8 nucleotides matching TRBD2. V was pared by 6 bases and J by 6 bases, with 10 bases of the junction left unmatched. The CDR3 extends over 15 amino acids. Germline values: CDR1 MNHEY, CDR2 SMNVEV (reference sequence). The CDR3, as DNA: TGTGCCAGCAGGGGGACTAGTAGGCTGGGCAATGAGCAGTTCTTC. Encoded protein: CASRGTSRLGNEQFF.

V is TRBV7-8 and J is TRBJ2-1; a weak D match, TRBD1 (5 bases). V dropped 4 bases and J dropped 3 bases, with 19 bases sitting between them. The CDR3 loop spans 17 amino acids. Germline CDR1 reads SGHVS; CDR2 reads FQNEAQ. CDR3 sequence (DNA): TGTGCCAGCAGCTCACGACAGTCCCCCGTGGGCTACAATGAGCAGTTCTTC. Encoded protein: CASSSRQSPVGYNEQFF.

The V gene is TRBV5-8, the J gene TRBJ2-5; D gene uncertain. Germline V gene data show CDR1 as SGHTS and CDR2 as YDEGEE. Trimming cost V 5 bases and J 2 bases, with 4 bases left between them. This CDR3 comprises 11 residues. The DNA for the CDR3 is TGTGCCAGCAGGCGGCAAGAGACCCAGTACTTC. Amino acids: CASRRQETQYF.

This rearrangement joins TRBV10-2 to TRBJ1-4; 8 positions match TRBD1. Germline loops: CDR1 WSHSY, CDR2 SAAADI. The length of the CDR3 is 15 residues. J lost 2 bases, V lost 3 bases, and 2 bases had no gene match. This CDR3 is CASSEQGETNEKLFF. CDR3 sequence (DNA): TGCGCCAGCAGTGAACAGGGGGAGACTAATGAAAAACTGTTTTTT.

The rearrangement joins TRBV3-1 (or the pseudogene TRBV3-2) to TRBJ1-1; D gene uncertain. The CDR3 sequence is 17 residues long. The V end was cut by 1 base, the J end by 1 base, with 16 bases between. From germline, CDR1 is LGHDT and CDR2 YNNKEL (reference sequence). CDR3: CASSQGRASNRNTEAFF. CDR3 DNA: TGTGCCAGCAGCCAAGGCCGAGCCAGCAATAGGAACACTGAAGCTTTCTTT.

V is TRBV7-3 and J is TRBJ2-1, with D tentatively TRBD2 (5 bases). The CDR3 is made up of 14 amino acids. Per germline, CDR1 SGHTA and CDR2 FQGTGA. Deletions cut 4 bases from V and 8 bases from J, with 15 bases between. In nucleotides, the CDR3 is TGTGCCAGCAGCTCACTAGTATGGTCTGATGAGCAGTTCTTC. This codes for CASSSLVWSDEQFF.

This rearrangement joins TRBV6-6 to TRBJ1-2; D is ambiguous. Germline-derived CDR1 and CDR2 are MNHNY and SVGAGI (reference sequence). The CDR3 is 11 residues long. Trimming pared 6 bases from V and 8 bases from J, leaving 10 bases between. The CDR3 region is CASRRDGGYTF. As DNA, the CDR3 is TGTGCCAGCAGGAGGGATGGAGGCTACACCTTC.

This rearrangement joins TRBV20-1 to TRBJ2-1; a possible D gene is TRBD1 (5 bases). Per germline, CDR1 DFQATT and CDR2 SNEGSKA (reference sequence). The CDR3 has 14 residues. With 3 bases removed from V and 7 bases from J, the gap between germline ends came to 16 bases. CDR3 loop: CSASGAGGHNEQFF. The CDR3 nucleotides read TGCAGTGCTAGTGGTGCTGGCGGACATAATGAGCAGTTCTTC.